The rows below give T cell receptor beta chains drawn from one sample of a study of blood T cell repertoires in COVID-19. TCRdb's copy holds only in-frame clones and misses some; the assay was immunoSEQ multiplex PCR. The table shows about 140,000 clones, with 78% occurring only once. Sequenced input: peripheral blood. Receptor source: a woman aged 60-75 years with acute or convalescent COVID-19. Each CDR3 is given with its conserved first and last residue. The order of the fields is CDR3 DNA, CDR3 protein, D gene, clone size, V gene, J gene. A D gene is named only where the DNA matches it firmly. Only part of the rows carry a size: once, few, many, or a class if the clone is expanded.

CDR3nt: TGTGCCAGCAGCGTAGGGAGGACAGGGAACACTGAAGCTTTCTTT
CDR3aa: CASSVGRTGNTEAFF
d_gene: TRBD1
abundance: .
v_gene: TRBV9
j_gene: TRBJ1-1

CDR3nt: TGTGCCAGTAGTATGGACAGGGGGCAAGGAGAGACCCAGTACTTC
CDR3aa: CASSMDRGQGETQYF
d_gene: TRBD1
abundance: .
v_gene: TRBV19
j_gene: TRBJ2-5

CDR3nt: TGCAGCGTGGGACTAGCGGGGAACTACGAGCAGTACTTC
CDR3aa: CSVGLAGNYEQYF
d_gene: TRBD2
abundance: .
v_gene: TRBV29-1
j_gene: TRBJ2-7

CDR3nt: TGTGCCAGCAGCCAAAGACTAGCGGGGTCCTACGAGCAGTACTTC
CDR3aa: CASSQRLAGSYEQYF
d_gene: TRBD2
abundance: .
v_gene: TRBV14
j_gene: TRBJ2-7

CDR3nt: TGTGCCAGCAGCTTAGAACGTACGAGTGTAGAGACCCAGTACTTC
CDR3aa: CASSLERTSVETQYF
d_gene: .
abundance: .
v_gene: TRBV11-2
j_gene: TRBJ2-5

CDR3nt: TGTGCCAGCAGCCCCAGGGGAAGTGGGTACGAGCAGTACTTC
CDR3aa: CASSPRGSGYEQYF
d_gene: .
abundance: .
v_gene: TRBV4-2
j_gene: TRBJ2-7

CDR3nt: TGTGCCTGCGTCGGGACTCTACCCACCGGGGAGCTGTTTTTT
CDR3aa: CACVGTLPTGELFF
d_gene: .
abundance: .
v_gene: TRBV30
j_gene: TRBJ2-2

CDR3nt: TGTGCCAGCAGCTTGGCTTACGGTGGTCGAAATTCACCCCTCCACTTT
CDR3aa: CASSLAYGGRNSPLHF
d_gene: .
abundance: once
v_gene: TRBV5-6
j_gene: TRBJ1-6

CDR3nt: TGTGCCAGCAGTTTAACGGAGAATCAGCCCCAGCATTTT
CDR3aa: CASSLTENQPQHF
d_gene: .
abundance: few
v_gene: TRBV27
j_gene: TRBJ1-5

CDR3nt: TGTGCCAGTAGGCGGGCGGCGGCCGCTAATGAAAAACTGTTTTTT
CDR3aa: CASRRAAAANEKLFF
d_gene: .
abundance: .
v_gene: TRBV19
j_gene: TRBJ1-4

CDR3nt: TGTGCCAGCAGTCGACTAGCGGGGGGCTACAATGAGCAGTTCTTC
CDR3aa: CASSRLAGGYNEQFF
d_gene: TRBD2
abundance: .
v_gene: TRBV27
j_gene: TRBJ2-1

CDR3nt: TGTGCCAGCAGCTTCGGCGGGGGCATTCAGTACTTC
CDR3aa: CASSFGGGIQYF
d_gene: TRBD2
abundance: .
v_gene: TRBV5-6
j_gene: TRBJ2-4

CDR3nt: TGCGCCAGCAGCTTGGAAGGACTAGCGGGAGCGGGAGAGCAGTTCTTC
CDR3aa: CASSLEGLAGAGEQFF
d_gene: TRBD2
abundance: .
v_gene: TRBV5-1
j_gene: TRBJ2-1

CDR3nt: TGTGCCAGCAGCTACCCGGAGCGGGGGCTATACGAGCAGTACTTC
CDR3aa: CASSYPERGLYEQYF
d_gene: TRBD2
abundance: .
v_gene: TRBV11-2
j_gene: TRBJ2-7

CDR3nt: TGTGCCAGCAGCGCTAACCGGGAGGGGGCGCAGTCCGAGCAGTACTTC
CDR3aa: CASSANREGAQSEQYF
d_gene: .
abundance: .
v_gene: TRBV21-1
j_gene: TRBJ2-7

CDR3nt: TGTGCCAGCAGCCTATGGGGTACAGGGGTCGGTGAAAAACTGTTTTTT
CDR3aa: CASSLWGTGVGEKLFF
d_gene: TRBD1
abundance: .
v_gene: TRBV7-2
j_gene: TRBJ1-4

CDR3nt: TGTGCCAGCAGGGGTAGCGGGATCAACAATGAGCAGTTCTTC
CDR3aa: CASRGSGINNEQFF
d_gene: TRBD2
abundance: .
v_gene: TRBV3-1/TRBV3-2
j_gene: TRBJ2-1

CDR3nt: TGTGCCAGCAGTTACTCGAGGGACAGGTTGCTAGACACCATATATTTT
CDR3aa: CASSYSRDRLLDTIYF
d_gene: TRBD1
abundance: once
v_gene: TRBV6-6
j_gene: TRBJ1-3

CDR3nt: TGTGCCAGCAGTGAACCGGGGATCGAAGAGACCCAGTACTTC
CDR3aa: CASSEPGIEETQYF
d_gene: .
abundance: once
v_gene: TRBV6-1
j_gene: TRBJ2-5

CDR3nt: TGTGCCAGCAGTACCCTGGACAGTAGCAATCAGCCCCAGCATTTT
CDR3aa: CASSTLDSSNQPQHF
d_gene: .
abundance: .
v_gene: TRBV6-5
j_gene: TRBJ1-5

CDR3nt: TGTGCCAGCACTGTTCGGGATACGCAGTATTTT
CDR3aa: CASTVRDTQYF
d_gene: .
abundance: few
v_gene: TRBV27
j_gene: TRBJ2-3

CDR3nt: TGTGCCAGCAGCACGGACACAAATCAGCCCCAGCATTTT
CDR3aa: CASSTDTNQPQHF
d_gene: .
abundance: .
v_gene: TRBV2
j_gene: TRBJ1-5

CDR3nt: TGTGCCAGCAAAGGGCACAGGGGGAGCAATCAGCCCCAGCATTTT
CDR3aa: CASKGHRGSNQPQHF
d_gene: TRBD1
abundance: once
v_gene: TRBV6-5
j_gene: TRBJ1-5

CDR3nt: TGTGCCAGCAGTCCACAGGACAGAGCAGCTGGAAACACCATATATTTT
CDR3aa: CASSPQDRAAGNTIYF
d_gene: .
abundance: .
v_gene: TRBV28
j_gene: TRBJ1-3